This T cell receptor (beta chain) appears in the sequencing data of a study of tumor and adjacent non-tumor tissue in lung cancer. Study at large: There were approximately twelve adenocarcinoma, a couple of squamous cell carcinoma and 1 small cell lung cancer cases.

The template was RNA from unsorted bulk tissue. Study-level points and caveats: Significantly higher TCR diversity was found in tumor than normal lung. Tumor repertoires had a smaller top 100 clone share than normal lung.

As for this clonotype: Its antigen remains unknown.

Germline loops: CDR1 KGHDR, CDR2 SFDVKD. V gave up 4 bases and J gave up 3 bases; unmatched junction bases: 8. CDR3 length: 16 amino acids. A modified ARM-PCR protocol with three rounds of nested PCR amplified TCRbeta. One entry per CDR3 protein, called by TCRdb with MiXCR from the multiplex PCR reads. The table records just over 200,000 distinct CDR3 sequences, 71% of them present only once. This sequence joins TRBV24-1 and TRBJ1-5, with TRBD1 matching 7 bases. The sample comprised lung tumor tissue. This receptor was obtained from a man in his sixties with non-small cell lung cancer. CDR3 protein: CATSDRDRVDNQPQHF. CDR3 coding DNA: TGTGCCACCAGTGACCGAGACAGGGTTGACAATCAGCCCCAGCATTTT.